This entry concerns a single TCR beta chain. Its antigen remains unknown. These data belong to a study of T cell repertoires in cytomegalovirus infection. Study summary: Use of recently identified HLA-C-restricted and well-studied HLA-B-restricted CMV epitopes was part of the study. Shared public TCR beta signatures pointed to both CMV infection and a matching HLA type.

This CDR3 spans 15 amino acids. Per the germline V gene, CDR1 is SNHLY and CDR2 is FYNNEI. The ends were cut back, 1 base at V and 0 bases at J, with 10 bases in the middle. Study-wide results and limits: It was HLA-C-restricted CMV-specific TCR beta clonotypes that dominated the response ex vivo.

MiXCR, applied by TCRdb to the reads, yields one record per CDR3 protein. The repertoire holds roughly 350,000 distinct CDR3 sequences, about 32% seen once, with approximately 13% in the top ten. The gene calls are TRBV2 and TRBJ2-7; TRBD2 is a possible D gene (5 bases). Sequenced material: cultured PBMCs, taken from culture after CMV antigen stimulation. The clonotype originates from a human donor in good health (CMV status not recorded). Some clones in this sample may be carry-over from other donors' samples. The DNA for the CDR3 is TGTGCCAGCAGTGAAGTGGAGGACCTCTCCTACGAGCAGTACGTC. Its protein product is CASSEVEDLSYEQYV.